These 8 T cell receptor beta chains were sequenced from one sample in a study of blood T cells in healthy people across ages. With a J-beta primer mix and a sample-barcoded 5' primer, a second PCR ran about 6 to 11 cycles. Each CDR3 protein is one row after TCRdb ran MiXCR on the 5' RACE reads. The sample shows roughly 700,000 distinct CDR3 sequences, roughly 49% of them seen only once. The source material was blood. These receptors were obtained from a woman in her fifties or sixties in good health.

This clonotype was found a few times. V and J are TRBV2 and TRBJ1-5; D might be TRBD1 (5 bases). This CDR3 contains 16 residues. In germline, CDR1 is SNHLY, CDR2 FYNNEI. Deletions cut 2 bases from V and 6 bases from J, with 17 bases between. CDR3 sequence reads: CASSEIGGRVGQPQHF. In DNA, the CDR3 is TGTGCCAGCAGTGAAATTGGCGGCAGGGTAGGTCAGCCCCAGCATTTT.

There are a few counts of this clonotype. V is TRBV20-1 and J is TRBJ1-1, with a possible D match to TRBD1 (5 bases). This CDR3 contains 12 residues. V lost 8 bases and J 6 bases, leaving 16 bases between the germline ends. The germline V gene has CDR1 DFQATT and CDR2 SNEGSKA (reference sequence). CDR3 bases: TGCAGTCCTCGTGGGCAGGGTGCTGAAGCTTTCTTT. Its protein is CSPRGQGAEAFF.

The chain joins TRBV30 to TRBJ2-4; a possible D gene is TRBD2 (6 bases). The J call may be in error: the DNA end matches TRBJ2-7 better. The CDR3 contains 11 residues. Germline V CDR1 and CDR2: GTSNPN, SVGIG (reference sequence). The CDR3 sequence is CASTEGYEQYF. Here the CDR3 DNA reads TGTGCCTCCACGGAGGGGTACGAGCAGTACTTC.

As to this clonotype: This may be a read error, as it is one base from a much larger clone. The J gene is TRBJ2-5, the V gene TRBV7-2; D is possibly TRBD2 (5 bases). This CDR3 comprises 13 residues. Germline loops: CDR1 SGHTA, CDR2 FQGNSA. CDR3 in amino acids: CACSPQRQETQYF. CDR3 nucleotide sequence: TGTGCCTGCAGCCCGCAGCGGCAAGAGACCCAGTACTTC.

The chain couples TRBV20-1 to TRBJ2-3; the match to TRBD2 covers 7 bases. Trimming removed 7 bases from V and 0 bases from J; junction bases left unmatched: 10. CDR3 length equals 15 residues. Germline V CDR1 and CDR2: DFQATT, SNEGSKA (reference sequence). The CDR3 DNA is TGCAGTGTTGTCCCGGGAGGCCCTAGCACAGATACGCAGTATTTT. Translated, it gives CSVVPGGPSTDTQYF.

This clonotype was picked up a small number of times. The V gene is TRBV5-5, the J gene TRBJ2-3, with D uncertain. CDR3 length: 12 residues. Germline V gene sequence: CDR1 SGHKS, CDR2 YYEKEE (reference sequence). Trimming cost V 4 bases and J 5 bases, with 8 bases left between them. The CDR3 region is CASSAHGDTQYF. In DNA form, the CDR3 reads TGTGCCAGCAGCGCACACGGAGATACGCAGTATTTT.

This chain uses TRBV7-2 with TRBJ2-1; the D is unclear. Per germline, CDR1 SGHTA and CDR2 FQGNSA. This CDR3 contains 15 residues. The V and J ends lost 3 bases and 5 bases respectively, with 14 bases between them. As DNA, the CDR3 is TGTGCCAGCAGCTTCAGCGCGTTCGCCCACAATGAGCAGTTCTTC. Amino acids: CASSFSAFAHNEQFF.

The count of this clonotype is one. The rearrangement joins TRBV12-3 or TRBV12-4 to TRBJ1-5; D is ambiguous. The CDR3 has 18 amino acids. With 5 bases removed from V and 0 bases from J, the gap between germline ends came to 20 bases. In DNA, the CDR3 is TGTGCCAGCAGTACCGGACGGGGAGGTTCCGATAGCAATCAGCCCCAGCATTTT. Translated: CASSTGRGGSDSNQPQHF.